This note documents a single TCR beta chain sequence. Its target antigen remains unknown. One end of the junction is discordant with germline, which a read error may explain. Instrument used: Illumina MiSeq. After the RNA was reverse transcribed with the SMARTer RACE cDNA Amplification kit, the TCR beta CDR3 region was amplified. The RNeasy Mini Kit was used to extract RNA from the sorted cells. Illumina paired-end sequencing was used to sequence the TCR beta amplicons. The authors' pipeline ran thus. TCR repertoire analysis used MiXCR, VDJtools and the tcR R package. Diversity was quantified with the inverse Simpson index, and clones were binned as rare, small, medium or expanded by repertoire proportion. TCRdb passed the public sequencing reads through fastp at Q25 and MiXCR, retaining productive beta sequences. Every distinct CDR3 protein forms one entry, paired with its most common genes and DNA. The V and J calls were determined by TCRdb, not by the authors. This sample has around 5,000 distinct CDR3 sequences in its table, and around 95% of those were observed once. The top ten constitute roughly 40% of the sample.

The time point label for this specimen denotes: 30 days after allogeneic hematopoietic stem cell transplantation. At 30 days after allogeneic hematopoietic stem cell transplantation, peripheral blood mononuclear cells were collected from the patients. The source of the sample is a study of regulatory T cells after allogeneic stem cell transplantation (dated by TCRdb to the late 2010s). Looking at the study overall: Patients were grouped by whether acute graft-versus-host disease developed within 100 days after stem cell transplantation. Between patients who did and did not develop acute graft-versus-host disease, the study compared the regulatory T-cell TCR repertoire following allogeneic stem cell transplantation. Conventional CD4+ T cells defined as CD4+CD25+/-CD127+ were also sorted and TCR-sequenced for comparison in the study. CD4+CD25+CD127- regulatory T cells were obtained from patient PBMCs by means of fluorescence-activated cell sorting.

From the germline V gene, CDR1 is SGHRS and CDR2 is YFSETQ. Reading from cysteine to phenylalanine, the CDR3 counts 14 amino acids. The sequence is cut down to CDR3 DNA, 42 bases in frame from base 1. Results the study describes overall, beyond this receptor: No regulatory T-cell clones were found in all patients, and the number of sorted cells showed no significant correlation with the inverse Simpson index. The regulatory T-cell TCR repertoire was less diverse and more focused in patients without graft-versus-host disease than in patients with graft-versus-host disease. Because the patient sample size was small, the findings needed validation in a larger cohort. In non-GvHD patients, the top 10 regulatory T-cell clones took up a significantly larger share of the repertoire, which suggests that presumably allo-specific protective clones had expanded. Diversity of the conventional CD4+ T-cell repertoire was not significantly different between patients with graft-versus-host disease and patients without graft-versus-host disease.

The sample was sorted CD4+ T cells from blood (whether regulatory or conventional is not recorded), taken 30 days after allogeneic stem cell transplant. The V and J genes are TRBV5-1 and TRBJ1-2, with 7 junctional bases fitting TRBD1. The origin of this receptor is a human patient who had an allogeneic stem cell transplant, so the T cells may come from the graft donor. The CDR3 region reads CASSLQGGNSGYSF. The nucleotide sequence reads as follows: TGCGCCAGCAGCTTGCAGGGGGGGAACTCTGGCTACTCCTTC.